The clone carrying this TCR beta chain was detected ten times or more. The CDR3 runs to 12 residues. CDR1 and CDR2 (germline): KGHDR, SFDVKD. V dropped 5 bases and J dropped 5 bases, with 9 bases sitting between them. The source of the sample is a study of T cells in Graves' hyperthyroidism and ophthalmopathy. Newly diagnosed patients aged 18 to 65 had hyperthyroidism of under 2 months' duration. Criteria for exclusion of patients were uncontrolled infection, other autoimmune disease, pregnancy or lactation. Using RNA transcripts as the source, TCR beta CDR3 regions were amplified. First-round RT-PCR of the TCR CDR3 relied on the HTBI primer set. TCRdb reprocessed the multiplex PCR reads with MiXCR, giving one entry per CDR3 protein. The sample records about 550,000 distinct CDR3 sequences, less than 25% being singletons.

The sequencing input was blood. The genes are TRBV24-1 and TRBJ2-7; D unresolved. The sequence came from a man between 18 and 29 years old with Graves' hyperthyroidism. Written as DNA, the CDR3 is TGTGCCACCAGTGCCCTCCTCCACGAGCAGTACTTC. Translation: CATSALLHEQYF.